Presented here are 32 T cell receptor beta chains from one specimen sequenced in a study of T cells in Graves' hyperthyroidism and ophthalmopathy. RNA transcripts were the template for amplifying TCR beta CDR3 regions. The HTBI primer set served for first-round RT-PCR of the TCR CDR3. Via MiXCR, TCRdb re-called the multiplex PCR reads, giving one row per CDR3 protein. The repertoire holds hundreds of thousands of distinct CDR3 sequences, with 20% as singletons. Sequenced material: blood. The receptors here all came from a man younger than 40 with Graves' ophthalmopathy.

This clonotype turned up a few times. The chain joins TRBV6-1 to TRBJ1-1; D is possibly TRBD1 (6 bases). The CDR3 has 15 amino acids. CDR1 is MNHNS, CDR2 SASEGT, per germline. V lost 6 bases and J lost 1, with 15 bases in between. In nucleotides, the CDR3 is TGTGCCAGCAGCCCGCCGCGGACAGCGAACACTGAAGCTTTCTTT. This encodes CASSPPRTANTEAFF.

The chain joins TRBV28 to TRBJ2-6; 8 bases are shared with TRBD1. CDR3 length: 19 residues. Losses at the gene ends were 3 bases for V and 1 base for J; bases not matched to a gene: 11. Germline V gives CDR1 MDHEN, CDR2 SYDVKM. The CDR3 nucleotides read TGTGCCAGCAGTTTCCCTCTGGGACAGGCGAGGTCTGGGGCCAACGTCCTGACTTTC. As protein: CASSFPLGQARSGANVLTF.

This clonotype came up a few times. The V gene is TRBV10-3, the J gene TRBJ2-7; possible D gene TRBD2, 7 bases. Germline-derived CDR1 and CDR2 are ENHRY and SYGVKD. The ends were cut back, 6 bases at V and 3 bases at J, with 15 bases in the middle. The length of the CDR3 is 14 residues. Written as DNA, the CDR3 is TGTGCCATCAGGCAGCCAGGGGAGGGCTACGAGCAGTACTTC. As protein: CAIRQPGEGYEQYF.

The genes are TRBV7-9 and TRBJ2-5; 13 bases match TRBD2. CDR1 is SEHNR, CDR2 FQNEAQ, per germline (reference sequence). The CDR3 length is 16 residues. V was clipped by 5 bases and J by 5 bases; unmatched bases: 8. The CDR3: CASSILAGGPGETQYF. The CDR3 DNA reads TGTGCCAGCAGCATACTAGCGGGAGGGCCGGGGGAGACCCAGTACTTC.

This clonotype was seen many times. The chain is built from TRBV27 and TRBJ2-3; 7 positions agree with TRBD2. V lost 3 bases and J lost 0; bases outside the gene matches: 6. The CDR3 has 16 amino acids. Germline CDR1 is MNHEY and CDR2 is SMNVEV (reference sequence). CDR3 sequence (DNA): TGTGCCAGCAGTTTGGTAGCGGGCCCTAGCACAGATACGCAGTATTTT. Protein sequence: CASSLVAGPSTDTQYF.

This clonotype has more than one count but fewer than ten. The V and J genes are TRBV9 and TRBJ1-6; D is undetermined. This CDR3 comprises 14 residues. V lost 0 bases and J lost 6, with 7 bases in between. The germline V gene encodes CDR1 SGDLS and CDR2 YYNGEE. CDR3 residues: CASSVAQANSPLHF. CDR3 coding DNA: TGTGCCAGCAGCGTAGCTCAGGCTAATTCACCCCTCCACTTT.

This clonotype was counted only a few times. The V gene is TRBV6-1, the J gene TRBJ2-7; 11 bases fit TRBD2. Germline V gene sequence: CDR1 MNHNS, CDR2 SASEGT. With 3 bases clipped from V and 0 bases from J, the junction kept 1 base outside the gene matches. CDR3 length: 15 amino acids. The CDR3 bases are TGTGCCAGCAGTGAGGGACTAGCGGACTCCTACGAGCAGTACTTC. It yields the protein CASSEGLADSYEQYF.

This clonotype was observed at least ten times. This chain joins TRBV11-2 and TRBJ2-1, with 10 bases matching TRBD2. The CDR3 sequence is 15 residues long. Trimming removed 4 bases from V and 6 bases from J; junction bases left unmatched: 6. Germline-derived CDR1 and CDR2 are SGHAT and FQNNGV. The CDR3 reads CASSSPSGSVNEQFF. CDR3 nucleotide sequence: TGTGCCAGCAGCTCACCTAGCGGGAGTGTCAATGAGCAGTTCTTC.

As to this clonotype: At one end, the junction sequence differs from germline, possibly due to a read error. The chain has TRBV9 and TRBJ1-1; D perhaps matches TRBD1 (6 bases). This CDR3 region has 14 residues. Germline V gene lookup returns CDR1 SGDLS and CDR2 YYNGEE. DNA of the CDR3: TGTGCCAGCTGCGTAGGGGGGGAGGGGCACGAAGCTTTCTTT. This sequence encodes CASCVGGEGHEAFF.

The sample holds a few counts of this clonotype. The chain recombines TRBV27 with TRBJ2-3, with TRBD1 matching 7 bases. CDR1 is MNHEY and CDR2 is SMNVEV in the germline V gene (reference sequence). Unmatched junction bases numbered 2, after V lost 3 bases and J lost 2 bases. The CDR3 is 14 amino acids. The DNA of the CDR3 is TGTGCCAGCAGTTTTCAGGGGGACACAGATACGCAGTATTTT. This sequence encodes CASSFQGDTDTQYF.

The CDR3 DNA reads as TGTGCCAGCAGTCCCCGGTCGGGTATGAACACCGGGGAGCTGTTTTTT. It specifies CASSPRSGMNTGELFF. The chain combines TRBV7-2 with TRBJ2-2; D gene ambiguous. This CDR3 is 16 amino acids long. Between the trimmed V and J ends, which lost 6 bases and 1 base, there was a span of 15 bases. CDR1 SGHTA and CDR2 FQGNSA come from the germline V gene. The entire variable domain, with the rest obtained from reference TRBV7-2 and TRBJ2-2, is as follows: GAGVSQSPSNKVTEKGKDVELRCDPISGHTALYWYRQSLGQGLEFLIYFQGNSAPDKSGLPSDRFSAERTGGSVSTLTIQRTQQEDSAVYLCASSPRSGMNTGELFFGEGSRLTVL.

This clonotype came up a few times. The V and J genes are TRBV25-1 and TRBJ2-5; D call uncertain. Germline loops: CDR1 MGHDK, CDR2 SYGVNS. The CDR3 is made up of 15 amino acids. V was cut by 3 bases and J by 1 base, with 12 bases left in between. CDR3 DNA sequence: TGTGCCAGCAGTGACCAGACAAGGATCCAAGAGACCCAGTACTTC. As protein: CASSDQTRIQETQYF.

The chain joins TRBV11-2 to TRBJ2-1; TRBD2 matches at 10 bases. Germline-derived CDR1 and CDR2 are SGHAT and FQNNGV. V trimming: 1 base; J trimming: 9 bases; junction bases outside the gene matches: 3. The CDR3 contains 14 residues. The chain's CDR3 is CASSLATSGTEQFF. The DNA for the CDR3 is TGTGCCAGCAGCTTAGCTACTAGCGGGACTGAGCAGTTCTTC. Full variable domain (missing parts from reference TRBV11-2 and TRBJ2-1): EAGVAQSPRYKIIEKRQSVAFWCNPISGHATLYWYQQILGQGPKLLIQFQNNGVVDDSQLPKDRFSAERLKGVDSTLKIQPAKLEDSAVYLCASSLATSGTEQFFGPGTRLTVL.

The CDR3 spells CASSYEVQFF. CDR3 nucleotide sequence: TGTGCCAGCAGTTACGAGGTGCAGTTCTTC. V is TRBV6-5 and J is TRBJ2-1; D remains unclear. This CDR3 region has 10 residues. CDR1 MNHEY and CDR2 SVGAGI come from the germline V gene. Between the trimmed V and J ends, which lost 2 bases and 12 bases, there was a span of 5 bases.

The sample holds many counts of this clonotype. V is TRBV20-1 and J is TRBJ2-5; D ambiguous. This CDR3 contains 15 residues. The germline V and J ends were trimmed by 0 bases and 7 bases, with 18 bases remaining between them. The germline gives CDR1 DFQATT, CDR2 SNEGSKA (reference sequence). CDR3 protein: CSARDRPPLSRTQYF. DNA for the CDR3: TGCAGTGCTAGAGATAGACCCCCCCTTTCGAGGACCCAGTACTTC.

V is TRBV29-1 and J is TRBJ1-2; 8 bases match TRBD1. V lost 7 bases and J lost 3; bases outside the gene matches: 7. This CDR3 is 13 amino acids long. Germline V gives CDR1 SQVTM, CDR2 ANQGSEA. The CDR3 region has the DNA TGCAGCGCTCCAGGGGGCGGTGACTATGGCTACACCTTC. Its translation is CSAPGGGDYGYTF.

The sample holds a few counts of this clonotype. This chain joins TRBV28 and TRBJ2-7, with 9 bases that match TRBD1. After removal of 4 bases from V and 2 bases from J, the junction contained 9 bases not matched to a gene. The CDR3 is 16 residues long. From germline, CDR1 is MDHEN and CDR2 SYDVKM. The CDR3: CASSSWTGENPYEQYF. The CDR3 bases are TGTGCCAGCAGTTCGTGGACAGGGGAAAACCCCTACGAGCAGTACTTC.

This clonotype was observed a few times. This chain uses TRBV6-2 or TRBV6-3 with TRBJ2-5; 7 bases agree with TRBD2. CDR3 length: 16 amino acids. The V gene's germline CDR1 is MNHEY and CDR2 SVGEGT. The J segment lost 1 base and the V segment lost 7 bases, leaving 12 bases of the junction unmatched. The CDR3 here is CASTLGAGVSQETQYF. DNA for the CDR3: TGTGCCAGCACCCTAGGGGCGGGAGTATCCCAAGAGACCCAGTACTTC.

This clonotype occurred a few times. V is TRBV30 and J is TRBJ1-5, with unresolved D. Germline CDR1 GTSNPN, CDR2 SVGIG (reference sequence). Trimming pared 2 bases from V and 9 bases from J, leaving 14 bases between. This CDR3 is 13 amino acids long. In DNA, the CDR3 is TGTGCCTGGAGTCTGGCCTCCTCCGGGCCCCAGCATTTT. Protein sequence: CAWSLASSGPQHF.

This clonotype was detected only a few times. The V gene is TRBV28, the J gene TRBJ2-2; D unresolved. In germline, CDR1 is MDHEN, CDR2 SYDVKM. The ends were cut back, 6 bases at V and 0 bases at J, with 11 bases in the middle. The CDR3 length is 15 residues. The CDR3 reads CASRTHTANTGELFF. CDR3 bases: TGTGCCAGCAGGACGCATACAGCGAACACCGGGGAGCTGTTTTTT. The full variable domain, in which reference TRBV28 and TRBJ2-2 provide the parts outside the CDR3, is DVKVTQSSRYLVKRTGEKVFLECVQDMDHENMFWYRQDPGLGLRLIYFSYDVKMKEKGDIPEGYSVSREKKERFSLILESASTNQTSMYLCASRTHTANTGELFFGEGSRLTVL.

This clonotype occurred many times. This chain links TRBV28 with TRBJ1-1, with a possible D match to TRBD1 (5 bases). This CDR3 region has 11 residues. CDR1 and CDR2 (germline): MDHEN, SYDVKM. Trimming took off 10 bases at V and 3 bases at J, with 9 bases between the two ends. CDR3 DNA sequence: TGTGCCATCGGGGGGGACACTGAAGCTTTCTTT. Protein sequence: CAIGGDTEAFF.

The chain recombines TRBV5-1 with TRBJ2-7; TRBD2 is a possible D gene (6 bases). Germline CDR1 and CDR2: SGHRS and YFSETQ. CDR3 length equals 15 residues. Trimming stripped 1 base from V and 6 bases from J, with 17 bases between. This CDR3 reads CASSLSSGEPGEQYF. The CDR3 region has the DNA TGCGCCAGCAGCTTGTCATCGGGAGAACCGGGCGAGCAGTACTTC.

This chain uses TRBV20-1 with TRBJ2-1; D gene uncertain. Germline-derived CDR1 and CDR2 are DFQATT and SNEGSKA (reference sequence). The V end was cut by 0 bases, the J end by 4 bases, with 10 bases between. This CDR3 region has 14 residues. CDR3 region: CSAREGALYNEQFF. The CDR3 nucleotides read TGCAGTGCTAGAGAAGGAGCCTTATACAATGAGCAGTTCTTC.

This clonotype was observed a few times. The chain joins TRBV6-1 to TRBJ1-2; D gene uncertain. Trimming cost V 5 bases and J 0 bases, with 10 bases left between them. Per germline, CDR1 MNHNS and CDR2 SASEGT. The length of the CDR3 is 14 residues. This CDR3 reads CASSIPGTNYGYTF. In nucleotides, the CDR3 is TGTGCCAGCAGTATCCCCGGGACTAACTATGGCTACACCTTC.

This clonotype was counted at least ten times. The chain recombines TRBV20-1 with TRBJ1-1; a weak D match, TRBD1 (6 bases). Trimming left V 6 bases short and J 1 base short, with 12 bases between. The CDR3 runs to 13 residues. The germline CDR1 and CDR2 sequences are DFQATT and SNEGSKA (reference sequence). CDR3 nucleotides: TGCAGTGCCTGGACAGTTTCGAACACTGAAGCTTTCTTT. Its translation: CSAWTVSNTEAFF.

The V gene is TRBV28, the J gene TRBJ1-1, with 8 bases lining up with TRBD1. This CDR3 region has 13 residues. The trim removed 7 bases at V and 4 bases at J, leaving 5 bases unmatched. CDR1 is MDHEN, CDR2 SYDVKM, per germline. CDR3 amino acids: CASTGGEATEAFF. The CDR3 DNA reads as TGTGCCAGCACAGGGGGCGAGGCCACTGAAGCTTTCTTT. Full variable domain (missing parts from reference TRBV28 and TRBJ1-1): DVKVTQSSRYLVKRTGEKVFLECVQDMDHENMFWYRQDPGLGLRLIYFSYDVKMKEKGDIPEGYSVSREKKERFSLILESASTNQTSMYLCASTGGEATEAFFGQGTRLTVV.

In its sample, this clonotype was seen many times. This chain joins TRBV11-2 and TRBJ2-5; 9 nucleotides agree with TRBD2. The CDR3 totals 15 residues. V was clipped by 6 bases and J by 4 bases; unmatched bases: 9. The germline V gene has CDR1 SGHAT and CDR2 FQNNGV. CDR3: CASRKLAGRGETQYF. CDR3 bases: TGTGCCAGCAGAAAGCTAGCGGGGAGAGGAGAGACCCAGTACTTC.

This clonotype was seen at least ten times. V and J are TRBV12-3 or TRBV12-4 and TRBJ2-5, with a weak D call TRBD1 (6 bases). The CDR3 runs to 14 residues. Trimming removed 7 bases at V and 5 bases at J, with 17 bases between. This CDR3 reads CASNRGQLQETQYF. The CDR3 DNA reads TGTGCCAGCAACCGCGGACAGCTCCAGGAGACCCAGTACTTC.

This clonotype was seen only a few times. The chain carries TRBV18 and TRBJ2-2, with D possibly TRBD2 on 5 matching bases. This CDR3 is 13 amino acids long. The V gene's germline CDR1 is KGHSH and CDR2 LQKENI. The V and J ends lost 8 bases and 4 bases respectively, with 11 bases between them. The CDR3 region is CASLRRSTGELFF. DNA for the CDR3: TGTGCCAGCCTGAGGAGGTCCACCGGGGAGCTGTTTTTT.

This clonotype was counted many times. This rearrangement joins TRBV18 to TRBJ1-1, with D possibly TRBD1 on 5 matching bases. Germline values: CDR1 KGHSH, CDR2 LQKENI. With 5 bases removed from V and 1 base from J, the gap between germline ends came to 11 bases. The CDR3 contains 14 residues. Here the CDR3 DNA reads TGTGCCAGCTCAAAGACAGCGGAGAACACTGAAGCTTTCTTT. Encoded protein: CASSKTAENTEAFF.

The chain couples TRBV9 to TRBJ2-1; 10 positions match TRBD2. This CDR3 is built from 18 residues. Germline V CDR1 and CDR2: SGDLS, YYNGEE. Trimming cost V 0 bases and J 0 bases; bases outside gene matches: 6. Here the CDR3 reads CASSVELAGTSSYNEQFF. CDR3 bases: TGTGCCAGCAGCGTAGAACTAGCGGGGACTAGCTCCTACAATGAGCAGTTCTTC.

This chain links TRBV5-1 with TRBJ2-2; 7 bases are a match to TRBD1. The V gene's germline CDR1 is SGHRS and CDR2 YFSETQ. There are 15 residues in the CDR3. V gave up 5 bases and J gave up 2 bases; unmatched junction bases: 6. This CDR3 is CASSSDRVNTGELFF. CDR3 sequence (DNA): TGCGCCAGCAGTTCAGACAGGGTAAACACCGGGGAGCTGTTTTTT. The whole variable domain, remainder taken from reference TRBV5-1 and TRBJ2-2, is KAGVTQTPRYLIKTRGQQVTLSCSPISGHRSVSWYQQTPGQGLQFLFEYFSETQRNKGNFPGRFSGRQFSNSRSEMNVSTLELGDSALYLCASSSDRVNTGELFFGEGSRLTVL.